The 12 T cell receptor beta chains below come from one sample, sequenced in a study of tumor-infiltrating lymphocytes in localized non-small cell lung cancer. The repertoire was sequenced with immunoSEQ multiplex PCR; TCRdb's copy has only in-frame clones and lacks some. The sample carries about 14,000 clones, around 68% recorded once. Sequencing was performed on uninvolved lung tissue not adjacent to the tumor. Receptor source: a human donor with non-small cell lung cancer.

V is TRBV7-2 and J is TRBJ2-3; possibly TRBD2 for D (5 bases). V lost 1 base, J lost 5 bases, and 10 bases lay in between. Germline V gene sequence: CDR1 SGHTA, CDR2 FQGNSA. CDR3 length: 14 amino acids. CDR3 sequence: CASSLGRGGDTQYF. The CDR3 coding sequence is TGTGCCAGCAGCTTAGGACGGGGTGGAGATACGCAGTATTTT.

CDR3 coding DNA: TGTGCCAGCAGCTTAGGGGGCTTCACTGAAGCTTTCTTT. Translating it yields CASSLGGFTEAFF. The rearrangement links TRBV7-6 to TRBJ1-1; perhaps TRBD1 as D (5 bases). The germline CDR1 and CDR2 sequences are SGHVS and FNYEAQ. This CDR3 region has 13 residues. The V and J ends lost 1 base and 4 bases respectively, with 7 bases between them.

The chain combines TRBV27 with TRBJ1-5, with a possible D match to TRBD1 (5 bases). CDR1 is MNHEY, CDR2 SMNVEV, per germline (reference sequence). The length of the CDR3 is 15 residues. V was shortened by 5 bases and J by 5 bases, with 16 bases between the two germline ends. CDR3: CASSTGTRRDQPQHF. The DNA for the CDR3 is TGTGCCAGCAGTACCGGGACCCGTCGCGATCAGCCCCAGCATTTT.

The CDR3 spells CASQPEGTSNTGELFF. The CDR3 DNA sequence: TGTGCCAGCCAACCCGAAGGGACATCGAACACCGGGGAGCTGTTTTTT. The chain carries TRBV27 and TRBJ2-2; the D gene is possibly TRBD1 (6 bases). Germline CDR1 MNHEY, CDR2 SMNVEV (reference sequence). V was clipped by 8 bases and J by 0 bases, with 16 bases between them. The CDR3 has 16 residues.

The chain employs TRBV5-1 and TRBJ2-5; no definite D call. This CDR3 is 14 amino acids long. Germline assignment: CDR1 SGHRS and CDR2 YFSETQ. The V end was cut by 0 bases, the J end by 1 base, with 7 bases between. DNA of the CDR3: TGCGCCAGCAGCTTGGTTGGCAGCCAAGAGACCCAGTACTTC. It specifies CASSLVGSQETQYF. Variable domain in full (rest from reference TRBV5-1 and TRBJ2-5): KAGVTQTPRYLIKTRGQQVTLSCSPISGHRSVSWYQQTPGQGLQFLFEYFSETQRNKGNFPGRFSGRQFSNSRSEMNVSTLELGDSALYLCASSLVGSQETQYFGPGTRLLVL.

The chain has TRBV19 and TRBJ1-3, with D hard to call. CDR3 length: 15 amino acids. The V and J ends lost 4 bases and 1 base respectively, with 11 bases between them. The V gene's germline CDR1 is LNHDA and CDR2 SQIVND (reference sequence). CDR3 in amino acids: CASSNYGISGNTIYF. The CDR3 nucleotides read TGTGCCAGTAGTAATTACGGAATATCTGGAAACACCATATATTTT.

The J gene is TRBJ2-4, the V gene TRBV7-2; 7 bases line up with TRBD2. CDR1 and CDR2 (germline): SGHTA, FQGNSA. J gave up 2 bases and V 5 bases, and 12 bases lay outside the gene matches. This CDR3 has 17 amino acids. For the CDR3, the DNA is TGTGCCAGCAGCCCCCTGTGGGGGGGTCAAACCAAAAACATTCAGTACTTC. Amino acids: CASSPLWGGQTKNIQYF.

This chain uses TRBV11-3 with TRBJ2-7; TRBD1 matches 8 bases. CDR1 is SGHNT, CDR2 YENEEA, per germline. There are 15 residues in the CDR3. V trimming: 5 bases; J trimming: 6 bases; junction bases outside the gene matches: 12. The CDR3 DNA follows: TGTGCCAGCAGCCTAGGAGGAGACAGGGGCGGCGAGCAGTACTTC. Its protein is CASSLGGDRGGEQYF.

CDR3 region: CASSRQGGGEQYV. Written as DNA, the CDR3 is TGTGCCAGTAGTAGACAGGGGGGCGGCGAGCAGTACGTC. The rearrangement uses TRBV19 and TRBJ2-7; TRBD1 matches 9 bases. V lost 4 bases, J lost 6 bases, and 4 bases stayed unmatched. CDR3 length equals 13 residues. CDR1 LNHDA and CDR2 SQIVND come from the germline V gene (reference sequence).

This clone appeared a few times. This chain uses TRBV5-6 with TRBJ2-1; D ambiguous. This CDR3 spans 13 amino acids. The V end lost 1 base, the J end lost 4 bases, and 6 bases lay between the germline ends. Germline V gene sequence: CDR1 SGHDT, CDR2 YYEEEE. The CDR3 here is CASSLNTYNEQFF. DNA of the CDR3: TGTGCCAGCAGCTTGAACACTTACAATGAGCAGTTCTTC. Complete variable domain (other parts from reference TRBV5-6 and TRBJ2-1): DAGVTQSPTHLIKTRGQQVTLRCSPKSGHDTVSWYQQALGQGPQFIFQYYEEEERQRGNFPDRFSGHQFPNYSSELNVNALLLGDSALYLCASSLNTYNEQFFGPGTRLTVL.

The rearrangement joins TRBV5-1 to TRBJ1-3, with D possibly matching TRBD1 (6 bases). This CDR3 is built from 16 residues. Germline V gene lookup returns CDR1 SGHRS and CDR2 YFSETQ. Trimming cost V 2 bases and J 2 bases, with 14 bases left between them. The CDR3 region is CASSFGGQGTGNTIYF. The CDR3 coding sequence is TGCGCCAGCAGCTTCGGGGGGCAGGGAACTGGAAACACCATATATTTT.

CDR3 coding DNA: TGTGCCACCAGCAGAGATCAGAGACGCTCTGGGGCCAACGTCCTGACTTTC. This codes for CATSRDQRRSGANVLTF. V usage is TRBV15 and J usage is TRBJ2-6; D not certain. This CDR3 has 17 amino acids. The V and J ends lost 0 bases and 0 bases respectively, with 9 bases between them. Germline values: CDR1 LNHNV, CDR2 YYDKDF (reference sequence). The whole variable domain, filled in from reference TRBV15 and TRBJ2-6, reads DAMVIQNPRYQVTQFGKPVTLSCSQTLNHNVMYWYQQKSSQAPKLLFHYYDKDFNNEADTPDNFQSRRPNTSFCFLDIRSPGLGDTAMYLCATSRDQRRSGANVLTFGAGSRLTVL.